This TCR beta chain was found in a study of response to subunit inactivated influenza vaccine. Study-wide points: Authors suggested each seasonal influenza vaccination recruits few new T cells.

TCRdb re-analysed the RT-PCR reads in MiXCR, keeping a single row per CDR3 protein. This sample has about 800,000 distinct CDR3 sequences; about 20% occur once, and the top ten carry about 10%. This CDR3 has 16 amino acids. The germline CDR1 and CDR2 sequences are SGHDT and YYEEEE. Trimming removed 3 bases from V and 2 bases from J, with 14 bases in between. This clonotype was observed many times. What it binds is not known. The chain recombines TRBV5-6 with TRBJ2-2, with D possibly matching TRBD1 (5 bases). This clonotype was sampled from a man in his forties or fifties who received an inactivated influenza vaccine. Sequencing used PBMCs from blood, obtained 4 to 6 days after vaccination. The chain's CDR3 is CASSWQGGSNTGELFF. The CDR3 region has the DNA TGTGCCAGCAGCTGGCAGGGCGGTAGTAACACCGGGGAGCTGTTTTTT.